One and the same sample provided the 2 T cell receptor beta chains below, sequenced in a study of prognosis after radiotherapy for stage I lung cancer. Multiplex PCR in two rounds served to amplify TCR beta CDR3 from genomic DNA. Specific primers for each TRBV and TRBJ gene were what first-round PCR used. TCRdb used MiXCR to reprocess the multiplex PCR reads, holding one entry per CDR3 protein. The sample holds 13,000 to 15,000 distinct CDR3 sequences; roughly 50% are singletons and the top ten take 38%. Sample: PBMCs, taken before or after stereotactic body radiation therapy (not recorded which). These receptors all stem from a donor at least 50 years old with non-small cell lung cancer.

The chain employs TRBV7-6 and TRBJ2-3; D is uncertain. CDR3 length: 12 residues. V was shortened by 4 bases and J by 7 bases, with 9 bases between the two germline ends. Germline CDR1 is SGHVS and CDR2 is FNYEAQ. The CDR3 protein is CASSSEDNTQYF. The CDR3 nucleotides read TGTGCCAGCAGCTCCGAAGACAATACGCAGTATTTT.

This clonotype turned up a few times. The chain is built from TRBV20-1 and TRBJ2-3; TRBD2 matches 9 bases. The CDR3 is 15 residues long. The germline gives CDR1 DFQATT, CDR2 SNEGSKA (reference sequence). J was trimmed by 4 bases and V by 3 bases; bases with no gene match: 8. In DNA form, the CDR3 reads TGCAGTGCTAGCGGTGGCGGGGGGGCAGCAGATACGCAGTATTTT. This codes for CSASGGGGAADTQYF.